Each of the 24 T cell receptor beta chains below was sequenced from the same sample in a study of blood T cell repertoires in COVID-19 (dated by TCRdb to 2019 to 2021). The library was generated by the immunoSEQ multiplex PCR assay. Here the immuneACCESS table is served through TCRdb, limited to in-frame sequences with V and J called. Missing clones are a known gap in these copies; in checked studies unresolved V genes cover under half, and the rest lacks a known reason. In all, the sample holds approximately 360,000 clones, and roughly 89% of those were seen once. 5% to 8.5% of the sample is taken by the ten largest. The sample comprised peripheral blood. These TCRs come from a man younger than 35 with active or convalescent COVID-19.

J is TRBJ2-1 and V is TRBV11-2, with 9 bases that match TRBD1. CDR3 length: 16 amino acids. With V trimmed by 6 bases and J by 2 bases, 8 bases remained unmatched. Germline CDR1 and CDR2: SGHAT and FQNNGV. In DNA form, the CDR3 reads TGTGCCAGCAGTATATTGGGGACAGGGACCTACAATGAGCAGTTCTTC. This translates into CASSILGTGTYNEQFF.

The chain links TRBV20-1 to TRBJ2-3; D not certain. CDR1 and CDR2 from the germline V gene are DFQATT and SNEGSKA (reference sequence). The CDR3 covers 14 residues. Trimming stripped 3 bases from V and 1 base from J, with 11 bases between. This chain's CDR3 is CSASTVEGTDTQYF. CDR3 DNA: TGCAGTGCTAGTACGGTAGAAGGCACAGATACGCAGTATTTT.

The V and J genes are TRBV25-1 and TRBJ2-1; D is unclear. The CDR3 is 14 residues long. The germline CDR1 and CDR2 sequences are MGHDK and SYGVNS. Trimming stripped 4 bases from V and 2 bases from J, with 9 bases between. The CDR3 protein is CASSGQEPYNEQFF. CDR3 in DNA: TGTGCCAGCAGTGGTCAGGAACCCTACAATGAGCAGTTCTTC.

This clone was recorded at least ten times. The chain uses TRBV20-1 and TRBJ2-1, with 8 bases matching TRBD2. The germline V gene has CDR1 DFQATT and CDR2 SNEGSKA (reference sequence). CDR3 length: 14 amino acids. Trimming cost V 3 bases and J 4 bases; bases outside gene matches: 5. CDR3 in amino acids: CSASSGERYNEQFF. For the CDR3, the DNA is TGCAGTGCTAGTAGCGGGGAGCGGTACAATGAGCAGTTCTTC.

The table lists this clone with a count of one. The rearrangement uses TRBV18 and TRBJ1-5, with D perhaps TRBD1 (5 bases). Trimming stripped 3 bases from V and 3 bases from J, with 12 bases between. The CDR3 contains 15 residues. Germline CDR1 KGHSH, CDR2 LQKENI. In DNA form, the CDR3 reads TGTGCCAGCTCACCTCAGACAGTCCCCAATCAGCCCCAGCATTTT. Residues: CASSPQTVPNQPQHF.

Comment on this clone: Its ends do not fully match the called genes, so a read error is possible. This chain links TRBV5-6 with TRBJ2-2; D is possibly TRBD2 (5 bases). Germline values: CDR1 SGHDT, CDR2 YYEEEE. The CDR3 runs to 15 residues. This chain's CDR3 is CASSLGEAGGHGGSF. CDR3 nucleotide sequence: TGTGCCAGCAGCTTGGGCGAGGCAGGTGGGCATGGAGGTAGTTTT.

This CDR3 is CASSPTPGTGAILSNQPQHF. CDR3 DNA sequence: TGCGCCAGCAGTCCTACCCCCGGGACAGGAGCTATCTTGAGCAATCAGCCCCAGCATTTT. The chain employs TRBV5-1 and TRBJ1-5; 8 bases agree with TRBD1. The trim removed 5 bases at V and 1 base at J, leaving 20 bases unmatched. CDR3 length equals 20 residues. CDR1 is SGHRS and CDR2 is YFSETQ in the germline V gene.

The chain has TRBV7-2 and TRBJ1-2; 9 positions agree with TRBD1. The ends lost 4 bases at V and 5 bases at J; junction bases unmatched: 11. CDR3 size: 16 residues. Germline V gene lookup returns CDR1 SGHTA and CDR2 FQGNSA. The DNA for the CDR3 is TGTGCCAGCAGCTCGATCGGACAGGGGCTGATATATGGCTACACCTTC. Its protein is CASSSIGQGLIYGYTF.

The chain links TRBV6-2 or TRBV6-3 to TRBJ1-1, with a weak D call TRBD1 (5 bases). The CDR3 is 13 residues long. V was clipped by 5 bases and J by 5 bases, with 12 bases between them. Germline CDR1 MNHEY, CDR2 SVGEGT. The DNA for the CDR3 is TGTGCCAGCAGTATAGACAGTCGGACTGAAGCTTTCTTT. It yields the protein CASSIDSRTEAFF.

The chain joins TRBV3-1 (or the pseudogene TRBV3-2) to TRBJ1-4, with D possibly TRBD1 on 6 matching bases. The V gene's germline CDR1 is LGHDT and CDR2 YNNKEL (reference sequence). This CDR3 region has 16 residues. V dropped 0 bases and J dropped 7 bases, with 15 bases sitting between them. The CDR3 is CASSQDSELGGEKLFF. CDR3 coding DNA: TGTGCCAGCAGCCAAGATAGCGAATTAGGGGGTGAAAAACTGTTTTTT.

This chain joins TRBV19 and TRBJ2-5; 7 positions match TRBD1. Germline V gene lookup returns CDR1 LNHDA and CDR2 SQIVND (reference sequence). Unmatched junction bases numbered 3, after V lost 3 bases and J lost 2 bases. The CDR3 contains 14 residues. The CDR3 coding sequence is TGTGCCAGTAGTATGAGGGACAGACAAGAGACCCAGTACTTC. Its protein is CASSMRDRQETQYF.

This chain connects TRBV27 to TRBJ2-3; 8 positions match TRBD1. The CDR3 is made up of 15 amino acids. With V trimmed by 4 bases and J by 1 base, 4 bases remained unmatched. Germline V gene data show CDR1 as MNHEY and CDR2 as SMNVEV (reference sequence). This chain's CDR3 is CASSSQGARTDTQYF. CDR3 DNA sequence: TGTGCCAGCAGTTCTCAGGGGGCGCGCACAGATACGCAGTATTTT.

As DNA, the CDR3 is TGTGCCAGCAGCCCCCTGCATCTGTCGACAGGCCTACTCGGGGAGCTGTTTTTT. As protein: CASSPLHLSTGLLGELFF. The rearrangement uses TRBV5-6 and TRBJ2-2; TRBD1 is a possible D gene (6 bases). The V and J ends lost 4 bases and 7 bases respectively, with 26 bases between them. CDR1 SGHDT and CDR2 YYEEEE come from the germline V gene. The CDR3 is 18 amino acids.

The chain combines TRBV19 with TRBJ2-6; D remains unclear. CDR1 and CDR2 from the germline V gene are LNHDA and SQIVND (reference sequence). Deletions cut 10 bases from V and 4 bases from J, with 11 bases between. The CDR3 length is 13 residues. For the CDR3, the DNA is TGTGCCACTCTCCTAGTGGGGGCCAACGTCCTGACTTTC. Protein: CATLLVGANVLTF.

This clone was detected once. The genes are TRBV2 and TRBJ1-5; D uncertain. Trimming pared 9 bases from V and 3 bases from J, leaving 15 bases between. The CDR3 is 14 residues long. Germline CDR1 SNHLY, CDR2 FYNNEI. CDR3 nucleotides: TGTGCCAGTTCCGGGATAGGAAACAATCAGCCCCAGCATTTT. This translates into CASSGIGNNQPQHF. The variable domain in full, completed from reference TRBV2 and TRBJ1-5, reads EPEVTQTPSHQVTQMGQEVILRCVPISNHLYFYWYRQILGQKVEFLVSFYNNEISEKSEIFDDQFSVERPDGSNFTLKIRSTKLEDSAMYFCASSGIGNNQPQHFGDGTRLSIL.

This clone has just one count. The CDR3 reads CASSQGLQAEAFF. As DNA, the CDR3 is TGTGCCAGCAGCCAAGGACTACAAGCTGAAGCTTTCTTT. The chain links TRBV14 to TRBJ1-1; no definite D call. Germline CDR1 and CDR2: SGHDN and FVKESK. The V end lost 1 base, the J end lost 6 bases, and 9 bases lay between the germline ends. The CDR3 has 13 amino acids.

The chain is built from TRBV9 and TRBJ1-3; maybe TRBD1 (6 bases). V lost 6 bases to trimming and J lost 0 bases, with 13 bases between them. This CDR3 is 15 amino acids long. Germline V gene data show CDR1 as SGDLS and CDR2 as YYNGEE. CDR3 residues: CASTPGASSGNTIYF. DNA of the CDR3: TGTGCCAGCACCCCAGGGGCATCCTCTGGAAACACCATATATTTT.

This clone was observed a single time. This rearrangement joins TRBV7-2 to TRBJ2-4, with 7 nucleotides matching TRBD2. The germline V gene has CDR1 SGHTA and CDR2 FQGNSA. This CDR3 region has 16 residues. V lost 1 base and J lost 0; bases outside the gene matches: 3. The CDR3 loop reads CASSLGDYLAKNIQYF. As DNA, the CDR3 is TGTGCCAGCAGCTTAGGGGACTACTTAGCCAAAAACATTCAGTACTTC. The full variable domain, with the rest looked up from reference TRBV7-2 and TRBJ2-4, is GAGVSQSPSNKVTEKGKDVELRCDPISGHTALYWYRQSLGQGLEFLIYFQGNSAPDKSGLPSDRFSAERTGGSVSTLTIQRTQQEDSAVYLCASSLGDYLAKNIQYFGAGTRLSVL.

The chain couples TRBV7-8 to TRBJ2-7; 7 nucleotides match TRBD1. CDR3 length: 16 amino acids. Germline values: CDR1 SGHVS, CDR2 FQNEAQ. The junction had 15 bases not matched to a gene; V was cut back by 1 base and J by 9 bases. The CDR3 loop reads CASSLGTTQGEFVQYF. CDR3 bases: TGTGCCAGCAGCTTAGGAACCACCCAGGGGGAATTTGTGCAGTACTTC.

This clone is a singleton in its sample. The V and J genes are TRBV7-3 and TRBJ2-3; possible D gene TRBD1, 5 bases. This CDR3 is built from 15 residues. Germline CDR1 is SGHTA and CDR2 is FQGTGA. V lost 0 bases and J 4 bases, leaving 11 bases between the germline ends. In nucleotides, the CDR3 is TGTGCCAGCAGCTTAACGCAGGGTAGGGCAGATACGCAGTATTTT. It encodes CASSLTQGRADTQYF. Supplemented by reference TRBV7-3 and TRBJ2-3, the full variable domain reads GAGVSQTPSNKVTEKGKYVELRCDPISGHTALYWYRQSLGQGPEFLIYFQGTGAADDSGLPNDRFFAVRPEGSVSTLKIQRTERGDSAVYLCASSLTQGRADTQYFGPGTRLTVL.

Worth noting for this clone: The sample contains more than one DNA sequence encoding this CDR3. The genes are TRBV7-9 and TRBJ1-1, with D possibly matching TRBD1 (5 bases). Germline CDR1 and CDR2: SEHNR and FQNEAQ (reference sequence). The CDR3 runs 13 residues. Trimming took 5 bases from V and 1 from J, leaving 8 bases between them. The CDR3 protein is CASSLTGNTEAFF. The CDR3 DNA sequence: TGTGCCAGCAGCCTAACAGGGAACACTGAAGCTTTCTTT.

V gene TRBV9 combines with J gene TRBJ1-2; D is unclear. The CDR3 has 11 amino acids. Germline V gene data show CDR1 as SGDLS and CDR2 as YYNGEE. V lost 5 bases and J lost 5, with 7 bases in between. The CDR3 region has the DNA TGTGCCAGCAGTAATGTGTATGGCTACACCTTC. Protein sequence: CASSNVYGYTF.

In this sample, this clone turned up a few times. The chain couples TRBV6-5 to TRBJ1-2; possibly TRBD1 for D (5 bases). The CDR3 consists of 13 residues. Between the trimmed V and J ends, which lost 6 bases and 0 bases, there was a span of 8 bases. CDR1 and CDR2 (germline): MNHEY, SVGAGI. CDR3 sequence: CASSPTANYGYTF. In DNA form, the CDR3 reads TGTGCCAGCAGCCCGACAGCTAACTATGGCTACACCTTC.

The rearrangement uses TRBV5-1 and TRBJ2-1, with 7 bases aligning to TRBD1. Germline CDR1 is SGHRS and CDR2 is YFSETQ. There are 15 residues in the CDR3. J lost 6 bases, V lost 2 bases, and 8 bases had no gene match. The CDR3 DNA reads TGCGCCAGCAGCTTCAGACAGGGAGTATCCAATGAGCAGTTCTTC. This gives the protein CASSFRQGVSNEQFF.